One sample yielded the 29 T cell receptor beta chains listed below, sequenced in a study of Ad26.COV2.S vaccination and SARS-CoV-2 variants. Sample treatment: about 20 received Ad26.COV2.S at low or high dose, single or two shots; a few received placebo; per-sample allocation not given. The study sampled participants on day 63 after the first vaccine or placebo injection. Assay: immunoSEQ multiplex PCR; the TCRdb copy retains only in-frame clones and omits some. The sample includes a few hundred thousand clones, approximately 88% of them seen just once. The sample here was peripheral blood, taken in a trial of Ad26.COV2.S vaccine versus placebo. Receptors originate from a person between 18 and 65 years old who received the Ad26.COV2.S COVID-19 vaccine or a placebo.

The CDR3, as DNA: TGTGCCAGCAGCTTAATTGGGGCTAAGAACACCATATATTTT. Translating it yields CASSLIGAKNTIYF. The chain uses TRBV5-6 and TRBJ1-3; tentatively, D is TRBD1 (5 bases). V was cut by 2 bases and J by 7 bases, with 13 bases left in between. The CDR3 is made up of 14 amino acids. From germline, CDR1 is SGHDT and CDR2 YYEEEE.

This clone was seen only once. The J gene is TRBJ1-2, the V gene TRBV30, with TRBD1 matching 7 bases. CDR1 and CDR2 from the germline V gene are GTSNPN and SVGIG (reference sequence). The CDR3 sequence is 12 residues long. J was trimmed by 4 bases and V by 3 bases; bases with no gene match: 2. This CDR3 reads CAWRGDSYGYTF. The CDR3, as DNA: TGTGCCTGGAGGGGGGACAGCTATGGCTACACCTTC.

DNA of the CDR3: TGTGCCAGCAGCAGAGAGGGGGGCAGCTACAATGAGCAGTTCTTC. This gives the protein CASSREGGSYNEQFF. The chain employs TRBV9 and TRBJ2-1; tentatively, D is TRBD1 or TRBD2 (6 bases each). The germline V and J ends were trimmed by 4 bases and 3 bases, with 14 bases remaining between them. Germline CDR1 SGDLS, CDR2 YYNGEE. CDR3 size: 15 residues. The full variable domain, with the rest looked up from reference TRBV9 and TRBJ2-1, is DSGVTQTPKHLITATGQRVTLRCSPRSGDLSVYWYQQSLDQGLQFLIQYYNGEERAKGNILERFSAQQFPDLHSELNLSSLELGDSALYFCASSREGGSYNEQFFGPGTRLTVL.

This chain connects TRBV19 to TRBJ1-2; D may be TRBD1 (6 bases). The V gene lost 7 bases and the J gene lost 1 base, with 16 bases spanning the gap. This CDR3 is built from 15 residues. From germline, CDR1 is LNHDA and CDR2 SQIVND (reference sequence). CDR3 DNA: TGTGCCAGTACAGGTCAGCCAGGGGTTAACTATGGCTACACCTTC. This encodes CASTGQPGVNYGYTF.

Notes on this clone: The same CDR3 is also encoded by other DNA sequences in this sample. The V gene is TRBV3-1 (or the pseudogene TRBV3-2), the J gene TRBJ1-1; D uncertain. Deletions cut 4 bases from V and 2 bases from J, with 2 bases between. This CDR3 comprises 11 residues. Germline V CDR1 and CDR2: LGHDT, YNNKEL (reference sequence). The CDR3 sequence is CASSLNTEAFF. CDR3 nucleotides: TGTGCCAGCAGCCTTAACACTGAAGCTTTCTTT.

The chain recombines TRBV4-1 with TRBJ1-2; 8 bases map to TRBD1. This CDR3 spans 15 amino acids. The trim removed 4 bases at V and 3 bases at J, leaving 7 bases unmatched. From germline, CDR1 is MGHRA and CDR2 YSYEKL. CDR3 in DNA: TGCGCCAGCAGCCCGACCCACAGGGGGGACTATGGCTACACCTTC. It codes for CASSPTHRGDYGYTF.

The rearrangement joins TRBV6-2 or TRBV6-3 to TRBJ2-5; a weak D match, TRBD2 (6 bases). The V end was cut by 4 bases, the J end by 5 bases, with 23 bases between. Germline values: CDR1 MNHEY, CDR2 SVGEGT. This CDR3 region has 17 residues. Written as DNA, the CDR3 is TGTGCCAGCAGTTCCCGCCGCATGGCCGACGGGGGTGAGACCCAGTACTTC. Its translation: CASSSRRMADGGETQYF.

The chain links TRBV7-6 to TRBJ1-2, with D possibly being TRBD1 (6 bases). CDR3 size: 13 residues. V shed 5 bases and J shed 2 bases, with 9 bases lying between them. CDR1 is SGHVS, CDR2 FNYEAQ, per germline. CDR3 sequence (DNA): TGTGCCAGCAGCAGGGACACGAACTATGGCTACACCTTC. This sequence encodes CASSRDTNYGYTF.

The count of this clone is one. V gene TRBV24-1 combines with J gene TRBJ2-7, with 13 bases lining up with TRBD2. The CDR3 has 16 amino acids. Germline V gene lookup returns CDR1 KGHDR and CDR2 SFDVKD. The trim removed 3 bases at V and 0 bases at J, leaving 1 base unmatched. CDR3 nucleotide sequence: TGTGCCACCAGTGATGGGACTAGCGGGGACTCCTACGAGCAGTACTTC. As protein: CATSDGTSGDSYEQYF.

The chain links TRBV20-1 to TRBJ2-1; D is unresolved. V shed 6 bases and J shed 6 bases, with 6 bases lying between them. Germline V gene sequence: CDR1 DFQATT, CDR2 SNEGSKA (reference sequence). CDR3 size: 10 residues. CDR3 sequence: CSAKGNEQFF. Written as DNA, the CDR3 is TGCAGTGCCAAGGGCAATGAGCAGTTCTTC.

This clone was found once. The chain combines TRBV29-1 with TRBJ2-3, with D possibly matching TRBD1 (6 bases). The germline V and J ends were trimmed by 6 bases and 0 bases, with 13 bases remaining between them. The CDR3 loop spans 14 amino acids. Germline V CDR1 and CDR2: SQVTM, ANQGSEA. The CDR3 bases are TGCAGCGTAGACTCGGGACATAGCACAGATACGCAGTATTTT. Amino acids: CSVDSGHSTDTQYF.

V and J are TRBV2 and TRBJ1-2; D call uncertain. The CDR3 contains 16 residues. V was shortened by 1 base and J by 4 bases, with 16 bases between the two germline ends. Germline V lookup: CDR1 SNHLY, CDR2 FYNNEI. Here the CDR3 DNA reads TGTGCCAGCAGTGAAGAAGTTCCCAGTCGGGGCTATGGCTACACCTTC. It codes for CASSEEVPSRGYGYTF.

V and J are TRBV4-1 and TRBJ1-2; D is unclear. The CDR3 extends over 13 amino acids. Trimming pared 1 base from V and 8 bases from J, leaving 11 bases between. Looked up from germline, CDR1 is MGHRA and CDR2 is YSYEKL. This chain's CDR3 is CASSQVPGVGYTF. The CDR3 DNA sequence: TGCGCCAGCAGCCAAGTCCCCGGGGTCGGCTACACCTTC.

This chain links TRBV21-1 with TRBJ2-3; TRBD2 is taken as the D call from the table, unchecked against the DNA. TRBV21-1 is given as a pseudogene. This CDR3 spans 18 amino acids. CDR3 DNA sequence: TGTGCCAGCAGCAAAGATCGGGGACTAGCGGGAGGGCAAGATACGCAGTATTTT. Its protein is CASSKDRGLAGGQDTQYF.

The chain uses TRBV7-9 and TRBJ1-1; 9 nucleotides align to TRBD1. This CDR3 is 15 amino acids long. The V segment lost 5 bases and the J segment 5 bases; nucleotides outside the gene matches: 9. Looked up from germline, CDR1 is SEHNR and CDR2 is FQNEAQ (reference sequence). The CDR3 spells CASSAPGTGLTEAFF. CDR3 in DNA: TGTGCCAGCAGCGCGCCCGGGACAGGGTTAACTGAAGCTTTCTTT.

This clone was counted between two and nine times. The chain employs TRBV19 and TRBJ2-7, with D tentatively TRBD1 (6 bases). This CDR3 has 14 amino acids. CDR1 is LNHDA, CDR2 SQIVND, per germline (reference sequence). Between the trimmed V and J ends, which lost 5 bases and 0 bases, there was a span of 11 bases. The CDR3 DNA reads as TGTGCCAGTAGTCCAGGGGACGGCTCCTACGAGCAGTACTTC. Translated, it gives CASSPGDGSYEQYF.

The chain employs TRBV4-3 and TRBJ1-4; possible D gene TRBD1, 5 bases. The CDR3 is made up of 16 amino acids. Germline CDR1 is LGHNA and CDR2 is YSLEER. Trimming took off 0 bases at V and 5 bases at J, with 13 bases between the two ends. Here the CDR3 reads CASSQENGQGNEKLFF. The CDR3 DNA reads TGCGCCAGCAGCCAAGAAAATGGTCAGGGAAATGAAAAACTGTTTTTT.

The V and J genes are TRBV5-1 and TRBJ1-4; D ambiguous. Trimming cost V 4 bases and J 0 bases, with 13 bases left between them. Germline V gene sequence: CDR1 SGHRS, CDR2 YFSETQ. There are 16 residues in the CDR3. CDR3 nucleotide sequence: TGCGCCAGCAGCGAGGTCGTCAGTGCAACTAATGAAAAACTGTTTTTT. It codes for CASSEVVSATNEKLFF.

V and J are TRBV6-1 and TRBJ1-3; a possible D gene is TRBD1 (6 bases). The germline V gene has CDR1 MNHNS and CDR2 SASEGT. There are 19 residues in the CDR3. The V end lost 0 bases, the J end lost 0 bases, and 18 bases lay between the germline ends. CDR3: CASSEARRAGVFSGNTIYF. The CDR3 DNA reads TGTGCCAGCAGTGAAGCGAGGCGAGCAGGGGTCTTCTCTGGAAACACCATATATTTT.

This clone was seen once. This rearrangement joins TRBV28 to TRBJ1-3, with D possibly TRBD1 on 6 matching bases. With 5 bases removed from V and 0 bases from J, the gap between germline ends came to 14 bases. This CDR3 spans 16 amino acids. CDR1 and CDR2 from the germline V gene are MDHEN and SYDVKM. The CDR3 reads CASSDHGQNSGNTIYF. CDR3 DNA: TGTGCCAGCAGTGACCACGGACAGAACTCTGGAAACACCATATATTTT.

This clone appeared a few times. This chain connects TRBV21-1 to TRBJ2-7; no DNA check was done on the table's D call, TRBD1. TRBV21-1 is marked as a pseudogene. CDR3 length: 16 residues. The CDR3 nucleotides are TGTGCCAGCAGCAAAGGTACCCCGGGACACAACTACGAGCAGTACTTC. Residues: CASSKGTPGHNYEQYF.

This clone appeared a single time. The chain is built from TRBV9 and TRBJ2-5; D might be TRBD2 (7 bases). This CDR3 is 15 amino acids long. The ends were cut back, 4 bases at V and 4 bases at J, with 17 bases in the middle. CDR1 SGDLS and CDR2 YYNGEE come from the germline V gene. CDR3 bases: TGTGCCAGCAGCCCGCCCGGGGGGCGCGCAGAGACCCAGTACTTC. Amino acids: CASSPPGGRAETQYF.

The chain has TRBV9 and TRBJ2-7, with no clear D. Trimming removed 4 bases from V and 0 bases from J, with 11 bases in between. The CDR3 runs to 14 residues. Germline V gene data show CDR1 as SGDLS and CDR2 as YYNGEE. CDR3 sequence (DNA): TGTGCCAGCAGCTTTGGACCGAGCTCCTACGAGCAGTACTTC. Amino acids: CASSFGPSSYEQYF.

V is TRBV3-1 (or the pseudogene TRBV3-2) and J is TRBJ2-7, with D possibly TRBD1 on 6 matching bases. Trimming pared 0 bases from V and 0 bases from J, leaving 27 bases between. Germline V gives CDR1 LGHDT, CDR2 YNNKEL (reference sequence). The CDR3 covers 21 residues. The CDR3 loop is CASSQDLLSRGSTPLSYEQYF. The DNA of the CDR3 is TGTGCCAGCAGCCAAGATCTTCTTTCCAGGGGTTCAACCCCTCTCTCCTACGAGCAGTACTTC.

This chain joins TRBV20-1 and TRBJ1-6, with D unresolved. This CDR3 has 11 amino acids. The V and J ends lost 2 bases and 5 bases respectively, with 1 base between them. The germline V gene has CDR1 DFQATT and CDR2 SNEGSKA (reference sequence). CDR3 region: CSARNNSPLHF. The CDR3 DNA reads TGCAGTGCTAGAAATAATTCACCCCTCCACTTT.

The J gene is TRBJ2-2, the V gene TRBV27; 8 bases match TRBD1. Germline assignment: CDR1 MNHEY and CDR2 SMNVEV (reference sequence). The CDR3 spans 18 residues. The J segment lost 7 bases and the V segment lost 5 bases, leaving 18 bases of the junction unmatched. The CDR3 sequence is CASSPNTRTGTYGGELFF. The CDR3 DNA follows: TGTGCCAGCAGTCCTAACACCCGGACAGGGACGTACGGCGGGGAGCTGTTTTTT.

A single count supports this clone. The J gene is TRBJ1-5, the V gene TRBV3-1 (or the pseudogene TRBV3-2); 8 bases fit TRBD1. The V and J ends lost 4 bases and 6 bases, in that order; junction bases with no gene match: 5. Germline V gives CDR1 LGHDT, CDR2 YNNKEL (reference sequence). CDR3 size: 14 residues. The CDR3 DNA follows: TGTGCCAGCAGCCGAGACAGGGGAATTCAGCCCCAGCATTTT. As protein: CASSRDRGIQPQHF.

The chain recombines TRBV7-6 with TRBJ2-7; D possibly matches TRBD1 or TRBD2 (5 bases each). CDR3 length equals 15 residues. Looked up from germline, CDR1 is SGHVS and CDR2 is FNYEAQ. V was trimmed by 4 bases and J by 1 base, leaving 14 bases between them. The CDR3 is CASSYGGVDSYEQYF. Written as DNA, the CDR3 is TGTGCCAGCAGCTATGGGGGAGTCGATTCCTACGAGCAGTACTTC.

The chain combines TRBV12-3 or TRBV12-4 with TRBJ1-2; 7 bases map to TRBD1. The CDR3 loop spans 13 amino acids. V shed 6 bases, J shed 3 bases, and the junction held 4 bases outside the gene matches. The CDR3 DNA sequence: TGTGCCAGCAGAAGCAGGGGGTACTATGGCTACACCTTC. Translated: CASRSRGYYGYTF.